The present T cell receptor beta chain was sequenced within a study of tumor-infiltrating lymphocytes in localized non-small cell lung cancer. The overall study: Several tumor histologies, both smoking statuses, and some post-neoadjuvant chemotherapy samples were included. Regarding the study as a whole: Not all patients were TCR sequenced, owing to tissue quantity. T-cell fraction did not differ between immunotypes IM1 and IM2.

The V end was cut by 4 bases, the J end by 5 bases, with 15 bases between. Looked up from germline, CDR1 is SGHTS and CDR2 is YDEGEE. The CDR3 has 14 residues. Method: immunoSEQ multiplex PCR; TCRdb's copy keeps in-frame clones and lacks some. The sample contains thousands of clones, roughly 75% of which appear only once. A remark on this clone: Antigen: not known.

The chain has TRBV5-8 and TRBJ1-2; D is possibly TRBD1 (5 bases). Sequencing was performed on uninvolved lung tissue not adjacent to the tumor. The clonotype was recovered from a human donor with non-small cell lung cancer. The CDR3 nucleotides are TGTGCCAGCAGCCCCGATCATCGACAGTATGGCTACACCTTC. Its translation is CASSPDHRQYGYTF.